One and the same sample provided the 8 T cell receptor beta chains below, sequenced in a study of cytomegalovirus exposure and HLA in healthy donors. A multiplex PCR was run with 60 Vbeta primers and 13 Jbeta primers. Clones were sequenced by immunoSEQ multiplex PCR, and TCRdb holds only the in-frame ones, with some missing. This sample contains roughly 34,000 clones. The specimen sequenced was PBMCs. The receptor source for this set is a man aged 40-55 years in good health and CMV-seronegative.

The V gene is TRBV19, the J gene TRBJ1-2, with 7 nucleotides matching TRBD1. The germline V gene has CDR1 LNHDA and CDR2 SQIVND (reference sequence). The ends lost 0 bases at V and 0 bases at J; junction bases unmatched: 4. This CDR3 contains 16 residues. The CDR3 coding sequence is TGTGCCAGTAGTATAGATCCAGGGGGAGCTAACTATGGCTACACCTTC. This encodes CASSIDPGGANYGYTF.

Frequency places this clone as medium-sized. This chain connects TRBV4-1 to TRBJ2-7; 7 bases map to TRBD2. Germline-derived CDR1 and CDR2 are MGHRA and YSYEKL. J gave up 0 bases and V 4 bases, and 9 bases lay outside the gene matches. The CDR3 is made up of 16 amino acids. CDR3 bases: TGCGCCAGCAGCCGAGAAAGCGGGGTCCTCTCCTACGAGCAGTACTTC. This sequence encodes CASSRESGVLSYEQYF.

CDR3 DNA: TGTGCCAGCAGCTTCGCTAGCGGCTCCTACGAGCAGTACTTC. Protein product: CASSFASGSYEQYF. This rearrangement joins TRBV7-3 to TRBJ2-7, with 7 bases that match TRBD2. With 3 bases clipped from V and 0 bases from J, the junction kept 2 bases outside the gene matches. Germline CDR1 SGHTA, CDR2 FQGTGA. The length of the CDR3 is 14 residues.

V is TRBV2 and J is TRBJ2-1, with 12 bases that match TRBD2. The CDR3 has 15 amino acids. J gave up 3 bases and V 7 bases, and 4 bases lay outside the gene matches. From germline, CDR1 is SNHLY and CDR2 FYNNEI. CDR3 in amino acids: CASIILAGGYNEQFF. The CDR3 region has the DNA TGTGCCAGCATCATACTAGCGGGAGGCTACAATGAGCAGTTCTTC.

This sequence joins TRBV7-9 and TRBJ2-7; 7 bases agree with TRBD1. This CDR3 has 14 residues. V was clipped by 5 bases and J by 5 bases; unmatched bases: 9. Germline values: CDR1 SEHNR, CDR2 FQNEAQ (reference sequence). The CDR3 protein is CASSADRVIDEQYF. As DNA, the CDR3 is TGTGCCAGCAGCGCAGACAGGGTCATCGACGAGCAGTACTTC. The whole variable domain, remainder taken from reference TRBV7-9 and TRBJ2-7, is DTGVSQNPRHKITKRGQNVTFRCDPISEHNRLYWYRQTLGQGPEFLTYFQNEAQLEKSRLLSDRFSAERPKGSFSTLEIQRTEQGDSAMYLCASSADRVIDEQYFGPGTRLTVT.

This rearrangement joins TRBV7-9 to TRBJ1-1, with unresolved D. V shed 6 bases and J shed 1 base, with 12 bases lying between them. CDR3 length equals 14 residues. Germline values: CDR1 SEHNR, CDR2 FQNEAQ (reference sequence). CDR3 loop: CASSQTSGNTEAFF. The CDR3 bases are TGTGCCAGCAGTCAAACTTCAGGGAACACTGAAGCTTTCTTT.

This rearrangement joins TRBV30 to TRBJ1-5, with D hard to call. Germline CDR1 and CDR2: GTSNPN and SVGIG (reference sequence). V was cut by 6 bases and J by 1 base, with 25 bases left in between. This CDR3 is 18 amino acids long. The CDR3 spells CACLPRGRAGKSNQPQHF. DNA of the CDR3: TGTGCCTGCCTCCCTCGGGGAAGGGCTGGAAAAAGCAATCAGCCCCAGCATTTT.

Turning to this clone: The sample has other DNA sequences that encode this CDR3 too. The V and J genes are TRBV5-1 and TRBJ2-7, with 11 nucleotides matching TRBD1. The germline V gene encodes CDR1 SGHRS and CDR2 YFSETQ. The CDR3 totals 15 residues. The V gene end was trimmed by 0 bases and the J gene end by 5 bases; junction bases not matched to a gene: 4. CDR3 coding DNA: TGCGCCAGCAGCTTGGAGGGACAGGGGGTGGACGAGCAGTACTTC. Residues: CASSLEGQGVDEQYF. Full variable domain (outside the CDR3, taken from reference TRBV5-1 and TRBJ2-7): KAGVTQTPRYLIKTRGQQVTLSCSPISGHRSVSWYQQTPGQGLQFLFEYFSETQRNKGNFPGRFSGRQFSNSRSEMNVSTLELGDSALYLCASSLEGQGVDEQYFGPGTRLTVT.